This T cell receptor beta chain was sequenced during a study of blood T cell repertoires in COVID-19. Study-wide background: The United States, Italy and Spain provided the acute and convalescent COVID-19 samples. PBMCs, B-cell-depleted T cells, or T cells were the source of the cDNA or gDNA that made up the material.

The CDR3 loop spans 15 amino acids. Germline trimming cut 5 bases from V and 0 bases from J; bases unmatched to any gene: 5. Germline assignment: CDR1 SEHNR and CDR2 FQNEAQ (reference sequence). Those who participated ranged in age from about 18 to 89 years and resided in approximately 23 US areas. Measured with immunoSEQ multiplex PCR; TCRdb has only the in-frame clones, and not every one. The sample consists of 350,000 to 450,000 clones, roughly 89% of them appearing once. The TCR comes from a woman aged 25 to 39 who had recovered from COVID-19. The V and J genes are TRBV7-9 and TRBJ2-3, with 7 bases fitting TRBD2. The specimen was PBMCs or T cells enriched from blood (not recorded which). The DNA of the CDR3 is TGTGCCAGCAGCCCAGGGACTATTAGCACAGATACGCAGTATTTT. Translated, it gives CASSPGTISTDTQYF. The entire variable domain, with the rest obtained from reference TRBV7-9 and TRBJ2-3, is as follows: DTGVSQNPRHKITKRGQNVTFRCDPISEHNRLYWYRQTLGQGPEFLTYFQNEAQLEKSRLLSDRFSAERPKGSFSTLEIQRTEQGDSAMYLCASSPGTISTDTQYFGPGTRLTVL.